This T cell receptor (beta chain) comes out of a study of blood T cell repertoires in COVID-19. Data came from immunoSEQ multiplex PCR; TCRdb stores just in-frame clones and leaves some out. The sample shows 140,000 to 150,000 clones, around three quarters of them seen only once. This clone was counted a few times. This receptor was taken from a man over 45 with active or convalescent COVID-19. Sequencing was done on a sample of peripheral blood.

DNA of the CDR3: TGCGCCAGCAGCCACAGCGATAGCTCCTACAATGAGCAGTTCTTC. Translating it yields CASSHSDSSYNEQFF. V and J are TRBV4-1 and TRBJ2-1; D not resolved. The CDR3 has 15 residues. Trimming left V 3 bases short and J 0 bases short, with 9 bases between. Germline V gene lookup returns CDR1 MGHRA and CDR2 YSYEKL.